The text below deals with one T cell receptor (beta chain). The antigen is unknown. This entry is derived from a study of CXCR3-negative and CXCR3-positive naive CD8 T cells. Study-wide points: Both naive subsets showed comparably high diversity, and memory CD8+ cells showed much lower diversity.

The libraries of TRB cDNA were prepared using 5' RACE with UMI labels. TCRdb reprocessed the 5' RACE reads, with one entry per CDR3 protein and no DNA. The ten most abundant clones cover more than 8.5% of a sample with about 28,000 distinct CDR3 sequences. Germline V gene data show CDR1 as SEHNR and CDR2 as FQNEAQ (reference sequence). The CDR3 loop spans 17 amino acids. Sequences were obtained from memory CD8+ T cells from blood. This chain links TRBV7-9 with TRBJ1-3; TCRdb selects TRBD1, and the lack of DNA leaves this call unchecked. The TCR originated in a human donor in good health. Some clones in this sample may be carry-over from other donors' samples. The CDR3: CASPFPPDSHSGNTIYF.